These 30 T cell receptor beta chains were sequenced from one sample in a study of blood T cell repertoires in COVID-19. The protocol was immunoSEQ multiplex PCR, while the TCRdb copy is restricted to in-frame clones and leaves out a portion. The sample has approximately 150,000 clones, roughly 86% seen once; the top ten hold roughly 15%. The material sequenced was peripheral blood. The source is a human donor with acute or convalescent COVID-19. The donor label of this sample is uncertain.

The chain recombines TRBV30 with TRBJ1-3; perhaps TRBD1 as D (6 bases). Germline-derived CDR1 and CDR2 are GTSNPN and SVGIG (reference sequence). This CDR3 has 14 amino acids. V lost 3 bases to trimming and J lost 2 bases, with 11 bases between them. The CDR3 spells CAWRPPGAGNTIYF. The CDR3 DNA sequence: TGTGCCTGGAGACCCCCAGGGGCTGGAAACACCATATATTTT. Full variable domain (rest looked up from reference TRBV30 and TRBJ1-3): SQTIHQWPATLVQPVGSPLSLECTVEGTSNPNLYWYRQAAGRGLQLLFYSVGIGQISSEVPQNLSASRPQDRQFILSSKKLLLSDSGFYLCAWRPPGAGNTIYFGEGSWLTVV.

A few counts support this clone. The chain is built from TRBV7-2 and TRBJ1-5; no definite D call. The germline V gene encodes CDR1 SGHTA and CDR2 FQGNSA. Trimming left V 0 bases short and J 5 bases short, with 11 bases between. CDR3 size: 15 residues. The CDR3 DNA reads as TGTGCCAGCAGCTTAGCGCTGGGCCCGGATCAGCCCCAGCATTTT. The encoded protein is CASSLALGPDQPQHF.

This rearrangement joins TRBV27 to TRBJ1-5, with a possible D match to TRBD1 (5 bases). This CDR3 contains 14 residues. The germline V gene has CDR1 MNHEY and CDR2 SMNVEV (reference sequence). With 4 bases removed from V and 7 bases from J, the gap between germline ends came to 14 bases. CDR3 in amino acids: CASSSQGTGQPQHF. The CDR3 DNA reads TGTGCCAGCAGTTCCCAGGGAACAGGACAGCCCCAGCATTTT.

This clone was detected only a few times. The genes are TRBV15 and TRBJ1-4; the D gene is possibly TRBD1 (6 bases). The germline V and J ends were trimmed by 3 bases and 4 bases, with 21 bases remaining between them. Germline CDR1 LNHNV, CDR2 YYDKDF (reference sequence). The CDR3 consists of 18 residues. CDR3 DNA: TGTGCCACCAGCAGGGAGCTTAGTGATGGGGGCAATAATGAAAAACTGTTTTTT. Translated: CATSRELSDGGNNEKLFF.

Notes on this clone: One end of the junction is discordant with germline, which a read error may explain. The CDR3 loop reads CASSLGNRPDTQYF. As DNA, the CDR3 is TGTGCTAGCAGCCTAGGGAACAGGCCAGATACGCAGTATTTT. This rearrangement joins TRBV7-7 to TRBJ2-3; possible D gene TRBD1, 5 bases. This CDR3 spans 14 amino acids. The V gene's germline CDR1 is SSHAT and CDR2 FNYEAQ (reference sequence).

In nucleotides, the CDR3 is TGTGCCAGCGGACAGATCAAGCAGTACTTC. Protein product: CASGQIKQYF. The rearrangement joins TRBV6-5 to TRBJ2-7; D might be TRBD1 (6 bases). The germline CDR1 and CDR2 sequences are MNHEY and SVGAGI. The CDR3 covers 10 residues. V lost 8 bases, J lost 8 bases, and 10 bases lay in between.

This clone was seen repeatedly, ten times or more. The chain has TRBV10-3 and TRBJ2-7, with D tentatively TRBD1 (6 bases). This CDR3 contains 11 residues. Germline V gives CDR1 ENHRY, CDR2 SYGVKD. CDR3 sequence (DNA): TGTGTGGACAGATCCCCCTACGAGCAGTACTTC. Amino acids: CVDRSPYEQYF.

The chain has TRBV3-1 (or the pseudogene TRBV3-2) and TRBJ1-6; TRBD1 matches 9 bases. Per germline, CDR1 LGHDT and CDR2 YNNKEL (reference sequence). The CDR3 spans 16 residues. With 4 bases clipped from V and 9 bases from J, the junction kept 10 bases outside the gene matches. For the CDR3, the DNA is TGTGCCAGCAGCCCAACAGGACAGGGGCCAGGTTCACCCCTCCACTTT. Amino acid sequence: CASSPTGQGPGSPLHF.

This chain joins TRBV6-1 and TRBJ2-3; D possibly corresponds to TRBD2 (5 bases). The V gene lost 3 bases and the J gene lost 8 bases, with 15 bases spanning the gap. CDR1 and CDR2 from the germline V gene are MNHNS and SASEGT. The CDR3 runs to 14 residues. This chain's CDR3 is CASSERVKAGTQYF. As DNA, the CDR3 is TGTGCCAGCAGTGAGCGGGTGAAGGCGGGTACGCAGTATTTT.

The chain joins TRBV21-1 to TRBJ1-6; TRBD1 is the table's D call, not checked against the DNA. TRBV21-1 is a known pseudogene. The length of the CDR3 is 14 residues. DNA for the CDR3: TGTGCCAGCAGCCGGGACAGGGTTGTATCACCCCTCCACTTT. It translates to CASSRDRVVSPLHF.

The chain joins TRBV19 to TRBJ1-5, with D tentatively TRBD1 (5 bases). The length of the CDR3 is 17 residues. The V gene's germline CDR1 is LNHDA and CDR2 SQIVND (reference sequence). V lost 6 bases to trimming and J lost 1 base, with 19 bases between them. This chain's CDR3 is CASSLGGLGGSNQPQHF. CDR3 sequence (DNA): TGTGCCAGTAGCCTCGGGGGGTTAGGAGGGAGCAATCAGCCCCAGCATTTT.

This rearrangement joins TRBV9 to TRBJ1-3; D gene uncertain. The CDR3 sequence is 18 residues long. V lost 0 bases, J lost 0 bases, and 16 bases lay in between. Germline assignment: CDR1 SGDLS and CDR2 YYNGEE. The CDR3: CASSVGPTPPISGNTIYF. As DNA, the CDR3 is TGTGCCAGCAGCGTAGGTCCCACTCCCCCAATCTCTGGAAACACCATATATTTT.

The genes are TRBV5-1 and TRBJ2-3, with 10 bases that match TRBD1. This CDR3 comprises 14 residues. After removal of 0 bases from V and 6 bases from J, the junction contained 1 base not matched to a gene. The germline V gene encodes CDR1 SGHRS and CDR2 YFSETQ. CDR3 sequence: CASSLGQGADTQYF. In nucleotides, the CDR3 is TGCGCCAGCAGCTTGGGACAGGGGGCTGATACGCAGTATTTT.

The chain combines TRBV5-1 with TRBJ2-7; 8 nucleotides align to TRBD1. This CDR3 spans 12 amino acids. Germline V lookup: CDR1 SGHRS, CDR2 YFSETQ. Trimming cost V 3 bases and J 7 bases; bases outside gene matches: 3. This chain's CDR3 is CASSWDRTEQYF. The CDR3 DNA reads TGCGCCAGCAGCTGGGACAGGACGGAGCAGTACTTC.

The chain recombines TRBV9 with TRBJ2-7; possible D gene TRBD1, 6 bases. Germline V lookup: CDR1 SGDLS, CDR2 YYNGEE. The V gene lost 4 bases and the J gene lost 2 bases, with 13 bases spanning the gap. The CDR3 extends over 14 amino acids. CDR3 sequence (DNA): TGTGCCAGCAGCCCCTACGGGACACCCTACGAGCAGTACTTC. Protein sequence: CASSPYGTPYEQYF.

The chain has TRBV3-1 (or the pseudogene TRBV3-2) and TRBJ2-3, with 7 nucleotides matching TRBD1. This CDR3 comprises 15 residues. The V and J ends lost 2 bases and 0 bases, in that order; junction bases with no gene match: 2. Germline V gene sequence: CDR1 LGHDT, CDR2 YNNKEL (reference sequence). CDR3: CASSQRRGSTDTQYF. In nucleotides, the CDR3 is TGTGCCAGCAGCCAACGCAGGGGGAGCACAGATACGCAGTATTTT.

This chain connects TRBV7-2 to TRBJ2-5; 8 bases map to TRBD2. Unmatched junction bases numbered 2, after V lost 5 bases and J lost 0 bases. This CDR3 region has 14 residues. In germline, CDR1 is SGHTA, CDR2 FQGNSA. The CDR3 loop reads CASSRSGDQETQYF. The CDR3 DNA reads TGTGCCAGCAGCCGTAGCGGGGACCAAGAGACCCAGTACTTC.

This CDR3 reads CASSQEAQGNTIYF. The CDR3 region has the DNA TGTGCCAGCAGCCAAGAGGCCCAGGGAAACACCATATATTTT. The chain combines TRBV14 with TRBJ1-3; no reliable D call. The V gene lost 0 bases and the J gene lost 4 bases, with 7 bases spanning the gap. Germline V gene sequence: CDR1 SGHDN, CDR2 FVKESK. The CDR3 is 14 amino acids.

This CDR3 is CASSPGLMNTEAFF. The CDR3 DNA is TGTGCCAGCAGCCCGGGACTCATGAACACTGAAGCTTTCTTT. The chain has TRBV7-2 and TRBJ1-1; TRBD1 might be the D (5 bases). The CDR3 has 14 residues. Deletions cut 5 bases from V and 0 bases from J, with 10 bases between. Germline values: CDR1 SGHTA, CDR2 FQGNSA. The whole variable domain, remainder taken from reference TRBV7-2 and TRBJ1-1, is GAGVSQSPSNKVTEKGKDVELRCDPISGHTALYWYRQSLGQGLEFLIYFQGNSAPDKSGLPSDRFSAERTGGSVSTLTIQRTQQEDSAVYLCASSPGLMNTEAFFGQGTRLTVV.

The chain has TRBV30 and TRBJ2-2; TRBD2 is a possible D gene (5 bases). CDR3 length equals 14 residues. The V gene's germline CDR1 is GTSNPN and CDR2 SVGIG (reference sequence). V lost 7 bases, J lost 3 bases, and 15 bases lay in between. CDR3 in DNA: TGTGCCTTTGGAGAGGGCTTATACACCGGGGAGCTGTTTTTT. This gives the protein CAFGEGLYTGELFF. Together with reference TRBV30 and TRBJ2-2, the CDR3 gives the full variable domain: SQTIHQWPATLVQPVGSPLSLECTVEGTSNPNLYWYRQAAGRGLQLLFYSVGIGQISSEVPQNLSASRPQDRQFILSSKKLLLSDSGFYLCAFGEGLYTGELFFGEGSRLTVL.

V usage is TRBV6-5 and J usage is TRBJ1-1, with TRBD1 identical over 10 bases. Germline V CDR1 and CDR2: MNHEY, SVGAGI. The CDR3 length is 14 residues. Trimming removed 7 bases from V and 4 bases from J; junction bases left unmatched: 6. DNA of the CDR3: TGTGCCAGCATTCGAGACAGGGGGCTCACTGAAGCTTTCTTT. Its protein product is CASIRDRGLTEAFF.

This chain joins TRBV29-1 and TRBJ2-3; TRBD2 matches at 8 bases. The CDR3 runs 15 residues. In germline, CDR1 is SQVTM, CDR2 ANQGSEA. Germline trimming cut 6 bases from V and 0 bases from J; bases unmatched to any gene: 8. The CDR3 reads CSVARSGGSTDTQYF. CDR3 DNA: TGCAGCGTAGCTCGGAGCGGGGGAAGCACAGATACGCAGTATTTT.

The V and J genes are TRBV6-2 or TRBV6-3 and TRBJ2-7, with 13 positions matching TRBD2. In germline, CDR1 is MNHEY, CDR2 SVGEGT. With 6 bases clipped from V and 2 bases from J, the junction kept 13 bases outside the gene matches. The CDR3 contains 18 residues. The CDR3 nucleotides read TGTGCCAGCAGCCGCAGCCCGGGACTAGCGGGGCTTACCTACGAGCAGTACTTC. Protein sequence: CASSRSPGLAGLTYEQYF.

The chain recombines TRBV6-8 with TRBJ1-4, with 7 bases that match TRBD1. Germline V gene sequence: CDR1 MNHGY, CDR2 SAAAGT. The CDR3 has 15 amino acids. J gave up 4 bases and V 6 bases, and 8 bases lay outside the gene matches. The CDR3 DNA reads TGTGCCAGCAGCTTACCGGACAGGAGTAATGAAAAACTGTTTTTT. This codes for CASSLPDRSNEKLFF.

The rearrangement links TRBV5-1 to TRBJ1-2, with D hard to call. The CDR3 is 15 residues long. Per germline, CDR1 SGHRS and CDR2 YFSETQ. V lost 0 bases and J 2 bases, leaving 11 bases between the germline ends. The CDR3 DNA is TGCGCCAGCAGCTTGGAGACCGGGAACAACTATGGCTACACCTTC. The encoded protein is CASSLETGNNYGYTF.

The CDR3 region has the DNA TGTGCCTGGGGGGTACAGGGGAATGAAAAACTGTTTTTT. It codes for CAWGVQGNEKLFF. This chain joins TRBV30 and TRBJ1-4; 7 bases line up with TRBD1. Germline lookup yields CDR1 GTSNPN and CDR2 SVGIG (reference sequence). This CDR3 contains 13 residues. V was pared by 5 bases and J by 5 bases, with 5 bases of the junction left unmatched.

The chain has TRBV7-3 and TRBJ1-1; unclear D gene. The CDR3 is made up of 15 amino acids. The germline V and J ends were trimmed by 0 bases and 5 bases, with 13 bases remaining between them. Germline lookup yields CDR1 SGHTA and CDR2 FQGTGA. CDR3 sequence: CASSLTNYVRTEAFF. CDR3 in DNA: TGTGCCAGCAGCTTAACGAACTATGTGAGGACTGAAGCTTTCTTT. The full variable domain, completed using reference TRBV7-3 and TRBJ1-1, is GAGVSQTPSNKVTEKGKYVELRCDPISGHTALYWYRQSLGQGPEFLIYFQGTGAADDSGLPNDRFFAVRPEGSVSTLKIQRTERGDSAVYLCASSLTNYVRTEAFFGQGTRLTVV.

The J gene is TRBJ1-1, the V gene TRBV10-3, with 7 bases aligning to TRBD1. Per germline, CDR1 ENHRY and CDR2 SYGVKD. V shed 6 bases and J 0 bases; nucleotides not matched to a gene: 7. This CDR3 has 15 amino acids. CDR3 sequence: CAISPRGAMNTEAFF. The CDR3 DNA sequence: TGTGCCATCAGCCCCAGGGGGGCGATGAACACTGAAGCTTTCTTT.

The V and J genes are TRBV11-3 and TRBJ2-2; 9 bases align to TRBD1. The CDR3 covers 16 residues. The V gene end was trimmed by 5 bases and the J gene end by 4 bases; junction bases not matched to a gene: 8. The germline V gene encodes CDR1 SGHNT and CDR2 YENEEA. The CDR3 loop is CASSPSRDRATGELFF. The CDR3 bases are TGTGCCAGCAGCCCCTCCCGGGACAGGGCCACCGGGGAGCTGTTTTTT.

The chain uses TRBV2 and TRBJ1-5; perhaps TRBD1 as D (6 bases). The CDR3 has 14 residues. V dropped 5 bases and J dropped 3 bases, with 11 bases sitting between them. Germline CDR1 is SNHLY and CDR2 is FYNNEI. CDR3 in amino acids: CASSSGQTNQPQHF. The DNA of the CDR3 is TGTGCCAGCAGTTCTGGACAGACCAATCAGCCCCAGCATTTT. The full variable domain, with the rest looked up from reference TRBV2 and TRBJ1-5, is EPEVTQTPSHQVTQMGQEVILRCVPISNHLYFYWYRQILGQKVEFLVSFYNNEISEKSEIFDDQFSVERPDGSNFTLKIRSTKLEDSAMYFCASSSGQTNQPQHFGDGTRLSIL.